This TCR beta chain is drawn from a study of shared clonotypes between healthy human individuals. Study-wide results and limits: Relative to their counterparts shared across all four donors, non-shared clonotypes exhibited diminished generation probabilities. The study found about 4.6% of naive CD4 clonotypes shared across a handful of donors.

In the study's own analysis: Filtering differed, since immunoSEQ gave only junction sequences and no quality scores. Some clones are missing from TCRdb's copy, which holds only in-frame ones; the method was immunoSEQ multiplex PCR. The V and J calls and clone size come from that table; D and trimming were worked out from the DNA. The data hold 2 million to 2.5 million clones, with approximately 90% observed a single time. The study enrolled healthy HIV-negative adults without recent acute infections or vaccinations as donors. The CDR3 contains 14 residues. V trimming: 5 bases; J trimming: 0 bases; junction bases outside the gene matches: 3. CDR1 and CDR2 from the germline V gene are MDHEN and SYDVKM. Note on this clone: Its antigen is undetermined.

This sequence was found in a man between 18 and 35 years old in good health. Some clones in this sample may be carry-over from other donors' samples. Sequencing was carried out using naive CD4+ T cells from PBMCs. Indicated subset: CD45RA+ positively selected. V usage is TRBV28 and J usage is TRBJ2-5; 7 bases map to TRBD1. The CDR3 DNA reads as TGTGCCAGCAGTACGACAGGGTACCAAGAGACCCAGTACTTC. Protein: CASSTTGYQETQYF.